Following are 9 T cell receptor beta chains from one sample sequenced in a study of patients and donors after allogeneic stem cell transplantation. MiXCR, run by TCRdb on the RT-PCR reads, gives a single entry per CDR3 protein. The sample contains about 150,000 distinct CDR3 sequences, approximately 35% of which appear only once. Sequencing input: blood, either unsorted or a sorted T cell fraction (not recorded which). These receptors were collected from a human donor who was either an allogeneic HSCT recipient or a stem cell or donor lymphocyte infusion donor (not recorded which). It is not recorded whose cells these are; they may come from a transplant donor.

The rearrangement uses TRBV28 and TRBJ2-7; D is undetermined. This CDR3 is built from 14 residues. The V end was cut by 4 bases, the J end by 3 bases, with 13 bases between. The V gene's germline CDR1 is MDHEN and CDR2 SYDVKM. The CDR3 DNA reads TGTGCCAGCAGTTCTCCGGATGAGCTCTACGAGCAGTACTTC. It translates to CASSSPDELYEQYF.

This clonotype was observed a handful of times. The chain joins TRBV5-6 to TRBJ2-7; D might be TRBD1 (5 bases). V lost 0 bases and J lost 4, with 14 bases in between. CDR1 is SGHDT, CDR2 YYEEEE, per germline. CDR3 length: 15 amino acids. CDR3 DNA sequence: TGTGCCAGCAGCTTGGTACGCCAGGGATCGTACGAGCAGTACTTC. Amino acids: CASSLVRQGSYEQYF.

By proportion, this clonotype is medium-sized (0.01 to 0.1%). The CDR3 spells CASSQRQGEGTEAFF. DNA of the CDR3: TGCGCCAGCAGCCAGCGACAGGGTGAGGGCACTGAAGCTTTCTTT. The chain recombines TRBV4-1 with TRBJ1-1; 7 positions agree with TRBD1. The CDR3 is 15 residues long. V was clipped by 3 bases and J by 4 bases; unmatched bases: 8. Germline values: CDR1 MGHRA, CDR2 YSYEKL.

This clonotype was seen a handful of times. The CDR3 DNA reads TGTGCCAGTAGCACAGCTTATAGCAATCAGCCCCAGCATTTT. This encodes CASSTAYSNQPQHF. The chain employs TRBV28 and TRBJ1-5, with unresolved D. The V gene lost 9 bases and the J gene lost 0 bases, with 12 bases spanning the gap. The CDR3 runs to 14 residues. Germline loops: CDR1 MDHEN, CDR2 SYDVKM.

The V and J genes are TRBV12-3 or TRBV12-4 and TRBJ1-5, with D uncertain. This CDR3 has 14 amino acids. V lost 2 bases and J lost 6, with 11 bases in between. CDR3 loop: CASSLMVHGQPQHF. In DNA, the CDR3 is TGTGCCAGCAGTTTAATGGTTCACGGTCAGCCCCAGCATTTT.

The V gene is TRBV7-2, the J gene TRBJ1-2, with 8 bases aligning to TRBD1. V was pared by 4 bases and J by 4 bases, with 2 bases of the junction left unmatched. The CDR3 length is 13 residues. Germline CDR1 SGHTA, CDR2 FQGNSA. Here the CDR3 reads CASSSDRVYGYTF. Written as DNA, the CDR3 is TGTGCCAGCAGCTCGGACAGGGTCTATGGCTACACCTTC. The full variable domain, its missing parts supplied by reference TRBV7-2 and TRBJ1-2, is GAGVSQSPSNKVTEKGKDVELRCDPISGHTALYWYRQSLGQGLEFLIYFQGNSAPDKSGLPSDRFSAERTGGSVSTLTIQRTQQEDSAVYLCASSSDRVYGYTFGSGTRLTVV.

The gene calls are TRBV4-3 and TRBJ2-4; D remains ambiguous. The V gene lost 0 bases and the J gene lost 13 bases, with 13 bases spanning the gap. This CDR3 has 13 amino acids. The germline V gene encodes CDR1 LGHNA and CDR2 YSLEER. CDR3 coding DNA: TGCGCCAGCAGCCAAGAGACCCGGACGGAGCAGTACTTC. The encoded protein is CASSQETRTEQYF.

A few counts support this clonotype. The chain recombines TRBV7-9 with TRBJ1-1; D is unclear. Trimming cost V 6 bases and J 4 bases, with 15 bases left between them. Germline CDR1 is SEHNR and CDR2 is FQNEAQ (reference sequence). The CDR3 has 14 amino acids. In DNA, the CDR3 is TGTGCCAGCAGGAGACCAGGAAGATCCACTGAAGCTTTCTTT. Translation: CASRRPGRSTEAFF.

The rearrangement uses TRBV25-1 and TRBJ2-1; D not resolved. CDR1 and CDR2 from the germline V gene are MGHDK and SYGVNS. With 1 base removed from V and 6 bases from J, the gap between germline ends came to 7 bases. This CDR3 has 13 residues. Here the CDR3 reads CASSEFLVNEQFF. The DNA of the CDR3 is TGTGCCAGCAGTGAATTCCTAGTCAATGAGCAGTTCTTC.